Following are 13 T cell receptor beta chains from one sample sequenced in a study of T cell repertoires in cytomegalovirus infection. Antigens for these TCRs are unknown. TCRdb processed the reads anew with MiXCR; each CDR3 protein has one entry. There are 900,000 to 950,000 distinct CDR3 sequences in the sample; approximately 31% occur only once, and more than 13% lies in the top ten. Specimen: cultured CD8+ T cells from PBMCs, collected from culture after CMV antigen stimulation. The receptors shown here come from a human donor in good health (CMV status not recorded). Some clones in this sample may be carry-over from other donors' samples.

The rearrangement links TRBV13 to TRBJ2-7; D is uncertain. The CDR3 totals 13 residues. Trimming took off 2 bases at V and 6 bases at J, with 11 bases between the two ends. In germline, CDR1 is PRHDT, CDR2 FYEKMQ (reference sequence). The CDR3 protein is CASSLQVLGEQYF. The CDR3 region has the DNA TGTGCCAGCAGCTTACAGGTCCTGGGCGAGCAGTACTTC.

This clonotype was counted only a few times. The genes are TRBV10-3 and TRBJ2-3; 9 bases line up with TRBD2. V shed 9 bases, J shed 1 base, and the junction held 5 bases outside the gene matches. CDR3 length: 14 amino acids. Germline CDR1 and CDR2: ENHRY and SYGVKD. Here the CDR3 DNA reads TGTGCCATACTAGCGGGTGTCGGCACAGATACGCAGTATTTT. Residues: CAILAGVGTDTQYF.

This chain connects TRBV7-9 to TRBJ2-1, with 7 bases identical to TRBD1. The germline V gene has CDR1 SEHNR and CDR2 FQNEAQ (reference sequence). The CDR3 contains 15 residues. Trimming removed 2 bases from V and 9 bases from J; junction bases left unmatched: 10. The chain's CDR3 is CASSLYGRGTFEQFF. CDR3 coding DNA: TGTGCCAGCAGCTTATATGGCAGGGGGACGTTTGAGCAGTTCTTC. Full variable domain (rest looked up from reference TRBV7-9 and TRBJ2-1): DTGVSQNPRHKITKRGQNVTFRCDPISEHNRLYWYRQTLGQGPEFLTYFQNEAQLEKSRLLSDRFSAERPKGSFSTLEIQRTEQGDSAMYLCASSLYGRGTFEQFFGPGTRLTVL.

The chain combines TRBV27 with TRBJ1-1; D might be TRBD1 (5 bases). The CDR3 length is 12 residues. The germline V gene has CDR1 MNHEY and CDR2 SMNVEV (reference sequence). V lost 7 bases to trimming and J lost 4 bases, with 10 bases between them. The CDR3 DNA is TGTGCCAGCATCCTAGGGGTCACTGAAGCTTTCTTT. This translates into CASILGVTEAFF.

Regarding this clonotype: A read error may explain this, as a much larger clone is one base away. The chain joins TRBV7-9 to TRBJ2-7; TRBD2 might be the D (7 bases). V dropped 1 base and J dropped 7 bases, with 20 bases sitting between them. The germline gives CDR1 SEHNR, CDR2 FQNEAQ (reference sequence). This CDR3 spans 16 amino acids. CDR3 DNA: TGTGCCAGCAGCTTAGTAGGGCGGGGGCACAACCTGGAGCAGTACTTC. Encoded protein: CASSLVGRGHNLEQYF.

This chain links TRBV2 with TRBJ1-2; maybe TRBD1 (6 bases). The CDR3 has 15 amino acids. The V end lost 2 bases, the J end lost 2 bases, and 12 bases lay between the germline ends. Per germline, CDR1 SNHLY and CDR2 FYNNEI. The CDR3 loop is CASSETRGGNYGYTF. CDR3 nucleotides: TGTGCCAGCAGTGAAACTCGAGGGGGGAACTATGGCTACACCTTC. Using reference TRBV2 and TRBJ1-2 for the parts outside the CDR3, the full variable domain is EPEVTQTPSHQVTQMGQEVILRCVPISNHLYFYWYRQILGQKVEFLVSFYNNEISEKSEIFDDQFSVERPDGSNFTLKIRSTKLEDSAMYFCASSETRGGNYGYTFGSGTRLTVV.

This clonotype was detected a few times. The chain employs TRBV20-1 and TRBJ1-2; tentatively, D is TRBD1 (5 bases). CDR1 is DFQATT, CDR2 SNEGSKA, per germline (reference sequence). This CDR3 spans 14 amino acids. The V and J ends lost 6 bases and 3 bases respectively, with 17 bases between them. Here the CDR3 DNA reads TGCAGTGCCCCTCGGATAGGGGCTGACTATGGCTACACCTTC. Protein sequence: CSAPRIGADYGYTF.

This clonotype was counted only a few times. The rearrangement links TRBV25-1 to TRBJ2-5, with a weak D call TRBD2 (6 bases). Germline assignment: CDR1 MGHDK and CDR2 SYGVNS. With 5 bases removed from V and 5 bases from J, the gap between germline ends came to 12 bases. The CDR3 sequence is 13 residues long. The CDR3 nucleotides are TGTGCCAGCAGTTTGGAGGGGTTGGAGACCCAGTACTTC. Translated, it gives CASSLEGLETQYF.

The chain has TRBV9 and TRBJ2-1; 7 nucleotides agree with TRBD1. Trimming removed 4 bases from V and 2 bases from J; junction bases left unmatched: 6. Germline V gene lookup returns CDR1 SGDLS and CDR2 YYNGEE. There are 15 residues in the CDR3. The CDR3, as DNA: TGTGCCAGCAGCACTCAGGACAGGCCCTACAATGAGCAGTTCTTC. This sequence encodes CASSTQDRPYNEQFF.

CDR3 residues: CASSVYGAAYNEQFF. The CDR3 nucleotides read TGTGCCAGCAGCGTTTACGGGGCTGCCTACAATGAGCAGTTCTTC. The chain recombines TRBV9 with TRBJ2-1, with D perhaps matching TRBD1 or TRBD2 (5 bases each). Germline V gives CDR1 SGDLS, CDR2 YYNGEE. This CDR3 comprises 15 residues. Trimming took 2 bases from V and 2 from J, leaving 11 bases between them. The variable domain in full, with the rest retrieved from reference TRBV9 and TRBJ2-1, is DSGVTQTPKHLITATGQRVTLRCSPRSGDLSVYWYQQSLDQGLQFLIQYYNGEERAKGNILERFSAQQFPDLHSELNLSSLELGDSALYFCASSVYGAAYNEQFFGPGTRLTVL.

This clonotype turned up a few times. This chain links TRBV19 with TRBJ2-2; 8 nucleotides match TRBD1. V shed 6 bases, J shed 1 base, and the junction held 16 bases outside the gene matches. Germline CDR1 reads LNHDA; CDR2 reads SQIVND (reference sequence). The CDR3 totals 19 residues. The CDR3 nucleotides read TGTGCCAGTAGCATGATTTATATGCGGACAGGGAAGAACACCGGGGAGCTGTTTTTT. Its protein product is CASSMIYMRTGKNTGELFF. Drawing the rest from reference TRBV19 and TRBJ2-2, the complete variable domain is DGGITQSPKYLFRKEGQNVTLSCEQNLNHDAMYWYRQDPGQGLRLIYYSQIVNDFQKGDIAEGYSVSREKKESFPLTVTSAQKNPTAFYLCASSMIYMRTGKNTGELFFGEGSRLTVL.

This clonotype was seen only a few times. The chain is built from TRBV6-6 and TRBJ2-7; possibly TRBD1 for D (6 bases). CDR3 length: 16 amino acids. The V end lost 0 bases, the J end lost 0 bases, and 12 bases lay between the germline ends. Germline V gives CDR1 MNHNY, CDR2 SVGAGI (reference sequence). In DNA form, the CDR3 reads TGTGCCAGCAGTTACTCGAGGGAAGGGGGCTCCTACGAGCAGTACGTC. The encoded protein is CASSYSREGGSYEQYV.

The chain carries TRBV4-1 and TRBJ1-2, with 11 nucleotides matching TRBD1. The junction had 13 bases not matched to a gene; V was cut back by 0 bases and J by 13 bases. This CDR3 is 16 amino acids long. The germline V gene encodes CDR1 MGHRA and CDR2 YSYEKL. Written as DNA, the CDR3 is TGCGCCAGCAGCCAAGATCGCGGACAGGGGGCTTATATCAGCACCTTC. Encoded protein: CASSQDRGQGAYISTF.